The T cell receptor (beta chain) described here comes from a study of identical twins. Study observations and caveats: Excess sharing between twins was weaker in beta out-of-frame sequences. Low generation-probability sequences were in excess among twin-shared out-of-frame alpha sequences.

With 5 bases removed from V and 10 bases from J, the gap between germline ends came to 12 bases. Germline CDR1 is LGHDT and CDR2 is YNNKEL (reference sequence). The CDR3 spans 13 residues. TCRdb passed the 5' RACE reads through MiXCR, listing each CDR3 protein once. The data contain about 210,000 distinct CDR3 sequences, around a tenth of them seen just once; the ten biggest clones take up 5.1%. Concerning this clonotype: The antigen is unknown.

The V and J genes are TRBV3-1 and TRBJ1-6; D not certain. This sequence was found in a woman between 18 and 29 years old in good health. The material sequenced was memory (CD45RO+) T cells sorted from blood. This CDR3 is CASSKGYESPLHF. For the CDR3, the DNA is TGTGCCAGCAGCAAAGGGTACGAATCACCCCTCCACTTT.